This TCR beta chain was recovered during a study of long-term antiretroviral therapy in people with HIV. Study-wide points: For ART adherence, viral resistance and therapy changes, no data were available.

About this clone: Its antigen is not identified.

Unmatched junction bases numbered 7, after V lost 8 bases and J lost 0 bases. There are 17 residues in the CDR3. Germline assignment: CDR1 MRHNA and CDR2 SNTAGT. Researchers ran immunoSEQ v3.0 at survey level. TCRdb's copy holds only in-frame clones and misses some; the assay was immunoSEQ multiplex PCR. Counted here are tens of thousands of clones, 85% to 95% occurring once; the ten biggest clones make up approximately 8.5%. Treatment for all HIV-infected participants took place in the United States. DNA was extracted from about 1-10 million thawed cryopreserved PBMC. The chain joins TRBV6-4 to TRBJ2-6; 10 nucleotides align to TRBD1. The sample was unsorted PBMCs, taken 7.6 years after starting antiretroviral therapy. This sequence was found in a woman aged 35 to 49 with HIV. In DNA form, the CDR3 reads TGTGCCAGCCGCCGGACAGGGGGAATCTCTGGGGCCAACGTCCTGACTTTC. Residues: CASRRTGGISGANVLTF.